The clone carrying this T cell receptor (beta chain) was observed a few times. The sample is drawn from a study of response to subunit inactivated influenza vaccine. The CDR3 loop spans 16 amino acids. The V and J ends lost 4 bases and 5 bases, in that order; junction bases with no gene match: 9. TCRdb used MiXCR to reprocess the RT-PCR reads, holding one entry per CDR3 protein. The sample contains 500,000 to 700,000 distinct CDR3 sequences, roughly 25% of which appear only once. These data are also associated with another study on T cells expressing NK-cell markers. As that study records: The authors made TCR beta cDNA libraries by 5'RACE template switching. This switching added a universal primer site and UMIs.

The input for sequencing was CD4+ T cells sorted from PBMCs, taken 12 days after vaccination. This TCR was sampled from a man aged 50 to 60 who received an inactivated influenza vaccine. The chain employs TRBV12-3 or TRBV12-4 and TRBJ2-1; 9 nucleotides align to TRBD1. This chain's CDR3 is CASSSGQGFGDNEQFF. CDR3 coding DNA: TGTGCCAGCAGTTCCGGACAGGGGTTTGGGGACAATGAGCAGTTCTTC.